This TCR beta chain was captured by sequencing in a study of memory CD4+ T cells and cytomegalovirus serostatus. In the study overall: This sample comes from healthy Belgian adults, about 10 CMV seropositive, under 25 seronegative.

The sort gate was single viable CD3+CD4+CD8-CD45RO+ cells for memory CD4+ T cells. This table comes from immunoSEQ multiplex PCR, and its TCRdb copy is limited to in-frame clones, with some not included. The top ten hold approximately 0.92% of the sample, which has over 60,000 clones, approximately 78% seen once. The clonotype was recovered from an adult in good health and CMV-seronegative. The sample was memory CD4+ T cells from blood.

The DNA for the CDR3 is TGTGCCAGCTCACGCAGGAGCCAGAGCACAGATACGCAGTATTTT. Protein product: CASSRRSQSTDTQYF. This rearrangement joins TRBV18 to TRBJ2-3; no clear D. CDR1 is KGHSH, CDR2 LQKENI, per germline. The CDR3 has 15 amino acids. V dropped 4 bases and J dropped 0 bases, with 11 bases sitting between them.